A selection of T cell receptor beta chains follows, all from one sample in a study of cytotoxic CD8 clonotypes in ibrutinib-treated CLL. Clones were read by immunoSEQ multiplex PCR, and TCRdb kept only the in-frame ones, dropping some. Of roughly 190,000 clones in the sample, about 72% were seen once. Sequences were derived from PBMCs, sampled after 24 months of ibrutinib treatment. The receptors come from a human donor with chronic lymphocytic leukemia. Both conserved end residues are part of each CDR3. The order of the fields is J gene, clone size, V gene, D gene, CDR3 protein, CDR3 DNA. A D gene is named only where the DNA matches it firmly. Size is omitted from some rows. Given values are once, few, many or a class for expanded clones.

TRBJ1-1,NA,TRBV4-3,NA,CASSQDIEEQWNTEAFF,TGCGCCAGCAGCCAAGATATCGAAGAGCAATGGAACACTGAAGCTTTCTTT
TRBJ2-2,NA,TRBV7-2,NA,CASSYATTSDTGELFF,TGTGCCAGCAGCTACGCAACCACGAGCGACACCGGGGAGCTGTTTTTT
TRBJ2-7,NA,TRBV9,TRBD2,CASSAGLAGSYEQYF,TGTGCCAGCAGCGCCGGACTAGCGGGATCCTACGAGCAGTACTTC
TRBJ2-7,NA,TRBV9,TRBD1,CASSGPTGLSYEQYF,TGTGCCAGCAGCGGACCGACAGGGCTCTCCTACGAGCAGTACTTC
TRBJ2-1,few,TRBV6-1,TRBD1,CASSEFGTGGGEGQFF,TGTGCCAGCAGTGAATTCGGGACAGGGGGCGGGGAGGGGCAGTTCTTC
TRBJ2-7,once,TRBV28,NA,CASSYGRREQYF,TGTGCCAGCAGTTACGGACGTCGGGAGCAGTACTTC
TRBJ2-7,NA,TRBV10-3,TRBD1,CAISPTGLTYEQYF,TGTGCCATCAGTCCGACAGGGCTTACCTACGAGCAGTACTTC
TRBJ1-5,NA,TRBV27,NA,CASSLRQGNQPQHF,TGTGCCAGCAGTTTACGGCAGGGGAACCAGCCCCAGCATTTT
TRBJ2-7,NA,TRBV9,TRBD2,CASSVDGRWYEQYF,TGTGCCAGCAGCGTAGACGGGAGGTGGTACGAGCAGTACTTC
TRBJ1-4,NA,TRBV28,NA,CASRDATNEKLFF,TGTGCCAGCAGAGATGCAACTAATGAAAAACTGTTTTTT
TRBJ2-4,NA,TRBV5-4,TRBD1,CASSSLGQGWDIQYF,TGTGCCAGCAGTTCCCTCGGACAGGGATGGGACATTCAGTACTTC
TRBJ2-1,NA,TRBV27,TRBD2,CASSLPSLAGVGEQFF,TGTGCCAGCAGTTTACCGTCCCTAGCGGGAGTCGGTGAGCAGTTCTTC
TRBJ2-1,few,TRBV7-2,NA,CASSETRPGYNEQFF,TGTGCCAGCAGCGAGACCCGGCCAGGCTACAATGAGCAGTTCTTC
TRBJ2-1,NA,TRBV6-4,TRBD1,CASSYDRGNNEQFF,TGTGCCAGCAGTTACGACAGGGGAAACAATGAGCAGTTCTTC
TRBJ1-1,NA,TRBV13,NA,CASSLTGFTEAFF,TGTGCCAGCAGCCTTACAGGGTTCACTGAAGCTTTCTTT
TRBJ2-5,few,TRBV5-1,TRBD2,CASRVSGSRETQYF,TGCGCCAGCAGAGTCAGCGGGAGCCGAGAGACCCAGTACTTC
TRBJ2-1,few,TRBV5-4,TRBD2,CASSGAGADEQFF,TGTGCCAGCAGCGGCGCGGGAGCCGATGAGCAGTTCTTC
TRBJ2-7,NA,TRBV9,TRBD1,CASSVGQGALYEQYF,TGTGCCAGCAGCGTAGGACAGGGGGCGCTCTACGAGCAGTACTTC
TRBJ2-2,NA,TRBV29-1,TRBD1,CSVGQGYIGELFF,TGCAGCGTTGGACAGGGGTATATCGGGGAGCTGTTTTTT
TRBJ2-1,NA,TRBV7-2,TRBD2,CASSLARTSGTAYNEQFF,TGTGCCAGCAGCTTAGCGAGGACTAGCGGGACGGCCTACAATGAGCAGTTCTTC
TRBJ2-7,NA,TRBV18,NA,CASSPGVSYEQYF,TGTGCCAGCTCACCAGGGGTTTCCTACGAGCAGTACTTC
TRBJ2-1,NA,TRBV9,TRBD2,CASTRGASQAGEQFF,TGTGCCAGCACCCGAGGGGCTAGCCAAGCGGGGGAGCAGTTCTTC
TRBJ2-7,few,TRBV11-2,NA,CASSWLDF,TGTGCCAGCAGCTGGCTCGACTTC
TRBJ2-7,NA,TRBV7-8,NA,CASREGAAYEQYF,TGTGCCAGCAGGGAAGGGGCTGCCTACGAGCAGTACTTC
TRBJ1-3,few,TRBV19,NA,CASGMGRNTIYF,TGTGCCAGTGGAATGGGAAGAAACACCATATATTTT
TRBJ2-1,NA,TRBV25-1,NA,CASSDRGLGNEQFF,TGTGCCAGCAGTGATCGCGGGTTGGGGAATGAGCAGTTCTTC
TRBJ2-1,NA,TRBV30,TRBD2,CAWTLAGVYNEQFF,TGTGCCTGGACACTAGCGGGAGTCTACAATGAGCAGTTCTTC
TRBJ2-2,NA,TRBV18,TRBD1,CASSKTGDPTGELFF,TGTGCCAGCTCAAAGACAGGGGATCCCACCGGGGAGCTGTTTTTT
TRBJ2-4,NA,TRBV5-1,NA,CASSLAGAEGIQYF,TGCGCCAGCAGCTTGGCCGGGGCAGAGGGGATTCAGTACTTC
TRBJ1-5,NA,TRBV10-3,TRBD1,CAISQGADGNQPQHF,TGTGCCATCAGTCAGGGGGCGGATGGCAATCAGCCCCAGCATTTT
TRBJ2-1,NA,TRBV29-1,NA,CSVEEASYGEQFF,TGCAGCGTTGAAGAGGCTAGCTATGGTGAGCAGTTCTTC
TRBJ2-3,NA,TRBV6-5,TRBD2,CASRKQREATDTQYF,TGTGCCAGCAGAAAGCAGCGGGAGGCCACAGATACGCAGTATTTT
TRBJ1-2,NA,TRBV2,TRBD1,CASSGAQQGIDGYTF,TGTGCCAGCAGTGGTGCCCAACAGGGGATCGATGGCTACACCTTC
TRBJ2-5,NA,TRBV7-9,NA,CASSLPSGARETQYF,TGTGCCAGCAGCTTACCGTCTGGGGCGCGGGAGACCCAGTACTTC
TRBJ2-2,once,TRBV6-5,TRBD2,CASSSSGANTGELFF,TGTGCCAGCAGTTCTAGCGGGGCGAACACCGGGGAGCTGTTTTTT
TRBJ2-1,NA,TRBV7-9,NA,CASSLWQGTENNEQFF,TGTGCCAGCAGCTTATGGCAGGGGACTGAAAACAATGAGCAGTTCTTC
TRBJ2-7,NA,TRBV7-6,TRBD1,CASSISDRDPYEQYF,TGTGCCAGCAGCATCTCCGACAGGGATCCCTACGAGCAGTACTTC
TRBJ2-7,NA,TRBV10-3,TRBD1,CASARDRDYEQYF,TGTGCCTCGGCCCGGGACAGGGACTACGAGCAGTACTTC
TRBJ2-7,few,TRBV11-2,TRBD2,CASRPPGLAPYEQYF,TGTGCCAGCAGGCCCCCGGGACTAGCGCCTTACGAGCAGTACTTC
TRBJ2-1,NA,TRBV28,NA,CASSLAAAGSHYNEQFF,TGTGCCAGCAGTTTAGCGGCGGCGGGAAGCCACTACAATGAGCAGTTCTTC
TRBJ1-1,once,TRBV29-1,NA,CSTAEGTEAFF,TGCAGCACCGCGGAGGGCACTGAAGCTTTCTTT
TRBJ1-5,NA,TRBV6-1,NA,CASSEQGNQPQHF,TGTGCCAGCAGTGAACAGGGGAATCAGCCCCAGCATTTT
TRBJ1-1,NA,TRBV29-1,NA,CSVQWWGRTEAFF,TGCAGCGTGCAATGGTGGGGCCGGACTGAAGCTTTCTTT
TRBJ1-5,once,TRBV2,NA,CASSELRGGSNQPQHF,TGTGCCAGCAGTGAGTTGAGGGGTGGAAGCAATCAGCCCCAGCATTTT